Each of the 13 T cell receptor beta chains below was sequenced from the same sample in a study of somatic mutations in cytotoxic T cells in rheumatoid arthritis. TCRdb's table, derived via immunoSEQ multiplex PCR, lists solely in-frame clones and lacks some. The table includes under 15,000 clones, approximately 80% detected once. Sequenced: CD8+ T cells sorted from blood. The receptors shown here come from a man aged 50 to 59 in good health.

This rearrangement joins TRBV28 to TRBJ2-2, with no clear D. The CDR3 is 11 amino acids. The V gene's germline CDR1 is MDHEN and CDR2 SYDVKM. V was clipped by 6 bases and J by 4 bases, with 3 bases between them. The CDR3 is CASRLTGELFF. CDR3 nucleotides: TGTGCCAGCAGGCTCACCGGGGAGCTGTTTTTT.

This clone was counted a few times. The V gene is TRBV7-9, the J gene TRBJ2-7, with D possibly being TRBD1 (6 bases). Trimming shortened V by 4 bases and J by 0 bases, and 13 bases separated the two germline ends. Per the germline V gene, CDR1 is SEHNR and CDR2 is FQNEAQ (reference sequence). This CDR3 comprises 15 residues. The CDR3 sequence is CASSSADSTSYEQYF. In DNA, the CDR3 is TGTGCCAGCAGCTCGGCGGACAGTACCTCCTACGAGCAGTACTTC.

The CDR3 spells CASSQVMLAGNNEQFF. DNA for the CDR3: TGTGCCAGCAGCCAAGTCATGCTAGCGGGGAACAATGAGCAGTTCTTC. J is TRBJ2-1 and V is TRBV4-2; 9 nucleotides align to TRBD2. The germline CDR1 and CDR2 sequences are LGHNA and YNFKEQ. V shed 1 base and J 5 bases; nucleotides not matched to a gene: 6. The CDR3 has 16 residues.

J is TRBJ1-3 and V is TRBV6-5; 10 bases are shared with TRBD1. The CDR3 is made up of 15 amino acids. The ends lost 2 bases at V and 6 bases at J; junction bases unmatched: 4. CDR1 and CDR2 from the germline V gene are MNHEY and SVGAGI. The CDR3 loop is CASSYGTGVANTIYF. The DNA for the CDR3 is TGTGCCAGCAGTTACGGGACAGGGGTCGCAAACACCATATATTTT.

The CDR3 nucleotides are TGCGCCAGCAGCTCCGGACTAGCGGGCCTTTCCTACGAGCAGTACTTC. Amino acid sequence: CASSSGLAGLSYEQYF. The gene calls are TRBV5-1 and TRBJ2-7; 11 bases are a match to TRBD2. The V gene's germline CDR1 is SGHRS and CDR2 YFSETQ. J gave up 1 base and V 3 bases, and 6 bases lay outside the gene matches. This CDR3 has 16 amino acids.

CDR3 amino acids: CASSQGRLEQFF. The CDR3 DNA follows: TGCGCCAGCAGCCAAGGTCGGCTTGAGCAGTTCTTC. This rearrangement joins TRBV4-3 to TRBJ2-1, with unresolved D. The CDR3 loop spans 12 amino acids. Germline lookup yields CDR1 LGHNA and CDR2 YSLEER. V gave up 1 base and J gave up 9 bases, with 7 bases separating them.

The CDR3 protein is CASSDGTSGTDTQYF. CDR3 nucleotide sequence: TGTGCCAGCAGCGACGGGACTAGCGGCACAGATACGCAGTATTTT. The chain couples TRBV6-4 to TRBJ2-3, with TRBD2 matching over 10 bases. The CDR3 runs 15 residues. In germline, CDR1 is MRHNA, CDR2 SNTAGT. Unmatched junction bases numbered 4, after V lost 6 bases and J lost 1 base.

This clone appeared once. J is TRBJ2-5 and V is TRBV4-3; D is ambiguous. Trimming stripped 1 base from V and 0 bases from J, with 12 bases between. The CDR3 totals 16 residues. The V gene's germline CDR1 is LGHNA and CDR2 YSLEER. Here the CDR3 DNA reads TGCGCCAGCAGCCAAGGGGCAGGATCGTACCAAGAGACCCAGTACTTC. Protein sequence: CASSQGAGSYQETQYF.

This chain connects TRBV2 to TRBJ2-3, with a possible D match to TRBD2 (7 bases). Germline V lookup: CDR1 SNHLY, CDR2 FYNNEI. The CDR3 runs 13 residues. The germline V and J ends were trimmed by 11 bases and 5 bases, with 17 bases remaining between them. CDR3 loop: CASRGRGGDTQYF. The CDR3 DNA reads TGTGCCTCCCGGGGGAGGGGGGGAGATACGCAGTATTTT.

This CDR3 is CASSEGRGFFTDTQYF. CDR3 coding DNA: TGTGCCAGCAGTGAAGGTCGCGGATTTTTCACAGATACGCAGTATTTT. The chain couples TRBV2 to TRBJ2-3; D is uncertain. Germline CDR1 SNHLY, CDR2 FYNNEI. The CDR3 extends over 16 amino acids. Trimming removed 1 base at V and 2 bases at J, with 13 bases between.

Here the CDR3 DNA reads TGTGCCAGCAGCTTGCTAGCGGGAGTGGACAATGAGCAGTTCTTC. It is translated as CASSLLAGVDNEQFF. The chain couples TRBV5-4 to TRBJ2-1; 10 bases agree with TRBD2. Germline-derived CDR1 and CDR2 are SGHNT and YYREEE (reference sequence). With 1 base clipped from V and 5 bases from J, the junction kept 3 bases outside the gene matches. This CDR3 comprises 15 residues.

The rearrangement links TRBV2 to TRBJ2-7, with 14 nucleotides matching TRBD2. In germline, CDR1 is SNHLY, CDR2 FYNNEI. This CDR3 has 18 residues. Losses at the gene ends were 5 bases for V and 5 bases for J; bases not matched to a gene: 14. The CDR3 protein is CASSHKGLAGVLPHEQYF. The CDR3, as DNA: TGTGCCAGCAGTCATAAGGGACTAGCGGGAGTTCTCCCTCACGAGCAGTACTTC.

The chain couples TRBV5-1 to TRBJ1-5, with TRBD1 matching 8 bases. Unmatched junction bases numbered 4, after V lost 0 bases and J lost 8 bases. This CDR3 comprises 14 residues. Germline CDR1 SGHRS, CDR2 YFSETQ. Here the CDR3 reads CASSLGQGSEPQHF. The CDR3 region has the DNA TGCGCCAGCAGCTTGGGACAGGGGTCCGAGCCCCAGCATTTT.